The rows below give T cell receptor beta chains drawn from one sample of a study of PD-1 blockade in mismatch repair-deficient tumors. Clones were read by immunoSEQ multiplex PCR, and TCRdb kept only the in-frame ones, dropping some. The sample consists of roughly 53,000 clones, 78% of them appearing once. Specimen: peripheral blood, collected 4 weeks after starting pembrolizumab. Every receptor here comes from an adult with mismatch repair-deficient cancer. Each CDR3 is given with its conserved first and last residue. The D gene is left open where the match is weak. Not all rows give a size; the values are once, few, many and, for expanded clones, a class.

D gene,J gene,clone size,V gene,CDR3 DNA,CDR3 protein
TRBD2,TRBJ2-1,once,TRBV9,TGTGCCAGCAGCGTCGGAGGCACCGGGACTACAACGTCGAAGCAGTTCTTC,CASSVGGTGTTTSKQFF
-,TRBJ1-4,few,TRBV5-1,TGCGCCAGCAGCCGGGACCGGGGGGAAAAACTGTTTTTT,CASSRDRGEKLFF
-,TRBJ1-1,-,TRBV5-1,TGCGCCAGCAGCTTGGATCAGGGGAACACTGAAGCTTTCTTT,CASSLDQGNTEAFF
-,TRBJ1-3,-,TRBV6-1,TGTGCCAGCAGTGATGGGGTCCGCTCTGGAAACACCATATATTTT,CASSDGVRSGNTIYF
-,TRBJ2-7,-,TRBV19,TGTGCCAGTAGTATAGCCGGTAACGAGCAGTACTTC,CASSIAGNEQYF
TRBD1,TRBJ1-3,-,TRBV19,TGTGCCAGTAGTATAACAGGGGTTGGAAACACCATATATTTT,CASSITGVGNTIYF
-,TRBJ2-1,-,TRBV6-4,TGTGCCAGCACCCCTAGCGCCAGCATCAACAATGAGCAGTTCTTC,CASTPSASINNEQFF
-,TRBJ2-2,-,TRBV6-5,TGTGCCAGCAGCTATGGACAATCACTAGAGCGGGAGCTGTTTTTT,CASSYGQSLERELFF
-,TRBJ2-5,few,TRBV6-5,TGTGCCAGCACCTTCTCAGGAGCCCAAGAGACCCAGTACTTC,CASTFSGAQETQYF
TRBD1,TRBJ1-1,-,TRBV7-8,TGTGCCAGCAGTTTCCGGGACAGGGTGTACACTGAAGCTTTCTTT,CASSFRDRVYTEAFF
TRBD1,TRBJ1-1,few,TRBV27,TGTGCCAGCCGTCCCAGGGGGGGGTCTGGGAACACTGAAGCTTTCTTT,CASRPRGGSGNTEAFF
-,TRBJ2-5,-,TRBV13,TGTGCCAGCAGCTTTTTCCCAGAGACCCAGTACTTC,CASSFFPETQYF
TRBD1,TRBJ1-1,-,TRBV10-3,TGTGCCATCAGCCCACTACCCACAGGGGGCACGGCTTTCTTT,CAISPLPTGGTAFF